This T cell receptor beta chain was captured by sequencing in a study of T-cell reconstitution after alpha-beta-depleted transplantation in children (dated by TCRdb to 2016 to 2017). In the study overall: T-cell immune reconstitution after TCRalphabeta/CD19-depleted allogeneic hematopoietic cell transplantation in children was quantitatively tracked in the study by means of TCR repertoire profiling. Study-wide conclusions, independent of this receptor: The high TCRbeta diversity at day 60 in some patients was ascribed to recipient T cells and intrathymic progenitors that had survived conditioning. The frequencies of hyperexpanded clones fell over the following months, and after one year, T-cell counts and TCRbeta diversity were mostly attributed to newly produced T cells. Apparently early alphabetaT-cell count recovery about two months after transplant reportedly relied on only several hundred rapidly expanded clones derived from non-depleted graft cells.

The CDR3 spans 15 residues, from the cysteine through the phenylalanine. CDR3 DNA only is kept here, 45 bases in frame from base 1. V drops 5 bases and J drops 7 bases, leaving 18 bases in between. The CDR1 and CDR2 encoded by the germline V gene are SGHVS and FQNEAQ. Read against the paper, the sample's time point label means: day 60 (about 2 months) after transplantation. What the treatment or condition label conveys for this sample: allogeneic hematopoietic cell transplantation with graft depleted of TCRalphabeta T cells and CD19 B cells. The transplant recipients were children given TCRalphabeta/CD19-depleted allogeneic hematopoietic cell grafts. This clonotype was seen ten or more times. What antigen it recognizes has not been identified. It has no much larger one-base neighbor in the sample; base qualities were not kept. The library relied on PCR. Sequencer: Illumina HiSeq 2500. TCR libraries were prepared with molecular barcoding, using unique molecular identifiers to normalize TCRbeta repertoire quantification. TCRdb passed the public sequencing reads through fastp at Q25 and MiXCR, retaining productive beta sequences. Each entry merges the rows of one CDR3 protein and shows their most common DNA and genes. The sample data list more than 3,500 distinct CDR3 sequences, and approximately 13% of these were observed just once. The ten top clones hold about 31% of the sample.

The chain uses TRBV7-8 and TRBJ1-5, with no D gene named confidently. The clonotype was recovered from a male patient aged 2 to 10 who had a stem cell transplant for acute lymphoblastic leukemia, so the T cells may come from the graft donor. This sample comprised PBMCs, mostly from graft donor cells, obtained 60 days after TCRalphabeta/CD19-depleted stem cell transplant. The nucleotide sequence is TGTGCCAGCAGCCCTGGGCGAGGGTGGCGGCAGCCCCAGCATTTT. It translates to CASSPGRGWRQPQHF.